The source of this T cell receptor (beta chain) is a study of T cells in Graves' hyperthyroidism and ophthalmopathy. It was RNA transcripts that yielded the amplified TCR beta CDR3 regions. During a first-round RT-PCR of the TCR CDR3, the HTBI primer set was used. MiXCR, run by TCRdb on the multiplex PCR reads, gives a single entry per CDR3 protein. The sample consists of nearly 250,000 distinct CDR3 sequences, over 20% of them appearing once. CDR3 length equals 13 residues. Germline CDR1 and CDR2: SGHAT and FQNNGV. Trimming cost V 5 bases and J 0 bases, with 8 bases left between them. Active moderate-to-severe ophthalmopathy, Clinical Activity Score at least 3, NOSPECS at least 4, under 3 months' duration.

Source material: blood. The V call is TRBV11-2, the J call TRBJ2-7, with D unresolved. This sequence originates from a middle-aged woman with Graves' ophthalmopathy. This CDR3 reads CASSRLSSYEQYF. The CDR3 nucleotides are TGTGCCAGCAGCCGACTCAGCTCCTACGAGCAGTACTTC.